These 20 T cell receptor beta chains originate from one sample sequenced in a study of cytomegalovirus exposure and HLA in healthy donors. The data were produced by immunoSEQ multiplex PCR, yet TCRdb's version contains in-frame clones alone and is incomplete. Of roughly 60,000 clones in the sample, about 90% were seen once. Sequenced input: PBMCs. These TCRs come from a woman aged 18-35 years in good health and CMV-seronegative.

This chain joins TRBV18 and TRBJ1-1; possibly TRBD1 for D (5 bases). V dropped 2 bases and J dropped 3 bases, with 7 bases sitting between them. CDR1 KGHSH and CDR2 LQKENI come from the germline V gene. This CDR3 region has 13 residues. CDR3 loop: CASSPTGDTEAFF. CDR3 bases: TGTGCCAGCTCACCAACAGGAGACACTGAAGCTTTCTTT.

The genes are TRBV2 and TRBJ1-5; D is perhaps TRBD1 (5 bases). Germline V gives CDR1 SNHLY, CDR2 FYNNEI. This CDR3 is built from 14 residues. Between the trimmed V and J ends, which lost 3 bases and 5 bases, there was a span of 11 bases. The CDR3 reads CASSEGQGHQPQHF. CDR3 bases: TGTGCCAGCAGTGAGGGGCAGGGCCATCAGCCCCAGCATTTT. Filled out from reference TRBV2 and TRBJ1-5, the complete variable domain reads EPEVTQTPSHQVTQMGQEVILRCVPISNHLYFYWYRQILGQKVEFLVSFYNNEISEKSEIFDDQFSVERPDGSNFTLKIRSTKLEDSAMYFCASSEGQGHQPQHFGDGTRLSIL.

The V call is TRBV5-4, the J call TRBJ2-1; 8 bases fit TRBD2. V dropped 4 bases and J dropped 1; count of bases not matched to a gene: 7. The CDR3 covers 16 residues. CDR1 and CDR2 (germline): SGHNT, YYREEE (reference sequence). DNA of the CDR3: TGTGCCAGCAGCCCCTCGGGGGGGTTGTCCTACAATGAGCAGTTCTTC. Translation gives CASSPSGGLSYNEQFF.

The CDR3 protein is CASSHRVQQAASQYF. In DNA form, the CDR3 reads TGCGCCAGCAGCCACCGGGTCCAACAGGCCGCGTCGCAGTATTTT. The chain carries TRBV5-1 and TRBJ2-3; possibly TRBD1 for D (5 bases). V lost 4 bases to trimming and J lost 10 bases, with 22 bases between them. The CDR3 length is 15 residues. Germline values: CDR1 SGHRS, CDR2 YFSETQ.

This chain links TRBV28 with TRBJ2-7; weak D call: TRBD2 (5 bases). The CDR3 runs 14 residues. The ends were cut back, 5 bases at V and 0 bases at J, with 11 bases in the middle. CDR1 MDHEN and CDR2 SYDVKM come from the germline V gene. The CDR3 here is CASSPGRDSYEQYF. Written as DNA, the CDR3 is TGTGCCAGCAGTCCTGGACGGGACTCCTACGAGCAGTACTTC.

The chain carries TRBV11-2 and TRBJ1-1; 11 bases match TRBD1. Germline CDR1 SGHAT, CDR2 FQNNGV. This CDR3 contains 15 residues. Trimming cost V 1 base and J 11 bases; bases outside gene matches: 9. The DNA of the CDR3 is TGTGCCAGCAGCTTAGCCTACGGACAGGGGGCGAGGGCTTTCTTT. Protein product: CASSLAYGQGARAFF.

This clone was picked up one time. This sequence joins TRBV28 and TRBJ2-3; D not resolved. Germline assignment: CDR1 MDHEN and CDR2 SYDVKM. CDR3 length: 14 amino acids. V was clipped by 5 bases and J by 0 bases, with 9 bases between them. In DNA form, the CDR3 reads TGTGCCAGCAGTGGGCCTTCCAGCACAGATACGCAGTATTTT. It translates to CASSGPSSTDTQYF.

The chain uses TRBV19 and TRBJ1-5; 7 positions match TRBD1. The CDR3 contains 15 residues. The J segment lost 2 bases and the V segment lost 5 bases, leaving 6 bases of the junction unmatched. CDR1 is LNHDA and CDR2 is SQIVND in the germline V gene (reference sequence). CDR3 sequence: CASSVQGNGNQPQHF. The CDR3 region has the DNA TGTGCCAGTAGTGTACAGGGGAATGGCAATCAGCCCCAGCATTTT.

V and J are TRBV18 and TRBJ1-1; perhaps TRBD1 as D (5 bases). V was trimmed by 0 bases and J by 4 bases, leaving 9 bases between them. The germline gives CDR1 KGHSH, CDR2 LQKENI. CDR3 size: 14 residues. CDR3 protein: CASSPPVGGTEAFF. As DNA, the CDR3 is TGTGCCAGCTCACCACCGGTCGGGGGCACTGAAGCTTTCTTT. Drawing the rest from reference TRBV18 and TRBJ1-1, the complete variable domain is NAGVMQNPRHLVRRRGQEARLRCSPMKGHSHVYWYRQLPEEGLKFMVYLQKENIIDESGMPKERFSAEFPKEGPSILRIQQVVRGDSAAYFCASSPPVGGTEAFFGQGTRLTVV.

The CDR3 is CAISALRDYSNQPQHF. CDR3 sequence (DNA): TGTGCCATCAGTGCTCTAAGGGACTATAGCAATCAGCCCCAGCATTTT. The chain uses TRBV10-3 and TRBJ1-5; a weak D match, TRBD1 (5 bases). Per germline, CDR1 ENHRY and CDR2 SYGVKD. V lost 4 bases and J lost 0, with 13 bases in between. The CDR3 has 16 amino acids.

The rearrangement links TRBV7-3 to TRBJ2-5, with 7 bases fitting TRBD2. This CDR3 comprises 15 residues. CDR1 and CDR2 from the germline V gene are SGHTA and FQGTGA. The V segment lost 2 bases and the J segment 5 bases; nucleotides outside the gene matches: 8. The CDR3 sequence: CASSLGSGRMETQYF. As DNA, the CDR3 is TGTGCCAGCAGCTTAGGGTCCGGGAGGATGGAGACCCAGTACTTC.

The V gene is TRBV19, the J gene TRBJ2-2; TRBD2 matches at 8 bases. CDR1 and CDR2 from the germline V gene are LNHDA and SQIVND (reference sequence). The CDR3 contains 17 residues. V lost 5 bases and J lost 3; bases outside the gene matches: 11. The CDR3 DNA sequence: TGTGCCAGTAGTGGACCGCCGGGACTAGTCCACACCGGGGAGCTGTTTTTT. Its translation is CASSGPPGLVHTGELFF.

This clone is a singleton in its sample. The chain couples TRBV11-1 to TRBJ2-7, with a tentative D call TRBD1 (5 bases). Germline loops: CDR1 SGHAT, CDR2 FQDESV (reference sequence). The CDR3 has 15 amino acids. Trimming took off 3 bases at V and 5 bases at J, with 17 bases between the two ends. CDR3 region: CASSFTVAGNDEQYF. The CDR3 DNA is TGTGCCAGCAGCTTTACCGTGGCAGGGAACGACGAGCAGTACTTC.

The chain joins TRBV28 to TRBJ1-2; 8 nucleotides agree with TRBD1. The CDR3 totals 14 residues. V lost 7 bases and J lost 8; bases outside the gene matches: 12. In germline, CDR1 is MDHEN, CDR2 SYDVKM. CDR3 loop: CASTKGRGRLGYTF. For the CDR3, the DNA is TGTGCCAGCACCAAAGGCAGGGGGCGCCTGGGCTACACCTTC.

This clone was observed a single time. The chain links TRBV5-6 to TRBJ1-2, with 7 bases identical to TRBD1. The length of the CDR3 is 16 residues. Germline CDR1 and CDR2: SGHDT and YYEEEE. V was clipped by 2 bases and J by 4 bases; unmatched bases: 11. The CDR3 region is CASSFPGGQTAYGYTF. For the CDR3, the DNA is TGTGCCAGCAGCTTTCCAGGGGGACAGACCGCCTATGGCTACACCTTC.

The chain carries TRBV4-1 and TRBJ2-3, with 8 positions matching TRBD2. CDR1 MGHRA and CDR2 YSYEKL come from the germline V gene. The CDR3 runs 18 residues. V trimming: 0 bases; J trimming: 3 bases; junction bases outside the gene matches: 11. The CDR3 sequence is CASSQDHRGGLSTDTQYF. CDR3 DNA sequence: TGCGCCAGCAGCCAAGATCACCGCGGGGGGCTGTCTACAGATACGCAGTATTTT.

V and J are TRBV28 and TRBJ1-2; D ambiguous. The CDR3 runs to 12 residues. Trimming removed 10 bases at V and 6 bases at J, with 15 bases between. The germline V gene encodes CDR1 MDHEN and CDR2 SYDVKM. The CDR3 sequence is CATTSLDDGYTF. CDR3 coding DNA: TGTGCCACCACTAGTTTAGACGATGGCTACACCTTC.

The V call is TRBV2, the J call TRBJ2-7; the D gene is possibly TRBD1 (6 bases). The CDR3 covers 13 residues. Trimming left V 3 bases short and J 4 bases short, with 10 bases between. The germline CDR1 and CDR2 sequences are SNHLY and FYNNEI. The DNA of the CDR3 is TGTGCCAGCAGTGAGAACAGGGTGTACGAGCAGTACTTC. Translation: CASSENRVYEQYF.

This chain uses TRBV6-1 with TRBJ1-5; 7 bases line up with TRBD1. In germline, CDR1 is MNHNS, CDR2 SASEGT. With V trimmed by 8 bases and J by 7 bases, 8 bases remained unmatched. The CDR3 is 13 residues long. For the CDR3, the DNA is TGTGCCAGCGGGGAACAGGGGCGGCAGCCCCAGCATTTT. It is translated as CASGEQGRQPQHF.

V gene TRBV5-6 combines with J gene TRBJ1-1; the match to TRBD1 covers 9 bases. This CDR3 comprises 15 residues. J was trimmed by 2 bases and V by 4 bases; bases with no gene match: 6. In germline, CDR1 is SGHDT, CDR2 YYEEEE. CDR3: CASSIGDRENTEAFF. The DNA for the CDR3 is TGTGCCAGCAGCATAGGGGACAGGGAAAACACTGAAGCTTTCTTT.